The clone carrying this T cell receptor (beta chain) appeared a few times. Its antigen is as yet unknown. The read halts 3 residues ahead of the CDR3 end, with the missing end drawn from the germline J gene. Diagnosis required reduced IgG, IgA and/or IgM with specific antibody deficiency. Caucasian heritage predominated among both patients and controls. Replacement immunoglobulin had been given to every CVID subject for at least one year. The data originate from a study of T cell clonality in common variable immunodeficiency. Study-level findings and limits: Fewer deletions and N-nucleotide insertions were reportedly seen in common variable immunodeficiency TCR beta sequences. Repertoire-complication correlations in CVID were limited by patient heterogeneity.

This CDR3 spans 14 amino acids. J lost 4 bases, V lost 1 base, and 3 bases had no gene match. Germline assignment: CDR1 GTSNPN and CDR2 SVGIG (reference sequence). Clones were sequenced by immunoSEQ multiplex PCR, and TCRdb holds only the in-frame ones, with some missing. In total the sample includes about 33,000 clones, none of them seen once. The chain employs TRBV30 and TRBJ1-1; the match to TRBD1 covers 10 bases. The receptor was isolated from a human donor with common variable immunodeficiency. The source material was peripheral blood mononuclear cells. CDR3 bases read: TGTGCCTGGAGTGCTTGGACAGGGGGCACTGAA. The encoded protein is CAWSAWTGGTE. The entire CDR3 reads CAWSAWTGGTEAFF.